The TCR beta chain described here comes from a study of vaccination effects on CD4 cells after COVID-19. Antigen-specific CD4+ T cell clonotypes were called by their expansion after viral peptide-pool culture in ViraFEST. With 10 days of culture completed, CD4+ T cells were isolated. Each participant was administered two doses of either the BNT162b2 or the mRNA-1273 vaccine. Comment on this clone: The antigen is not known.

Germline CDR1 is MNHEY and CDR2 is SVGAGI. Trimming cost V 6 bases and J 8 bases, with 11 bases left between them. The CDR3 has 12 residues. Method: immunoSEQ multiplex PCR; TCRdb's copy keeps in-frame clones and lacks some. This table has tens of thousands of clones, roughly 78% appearing once. V usage is TRBV6-5 and J usage is TRBJ2-1; D unclear. This sample comprised CD4+ T cells from PBMCs cultured with HCoV-OC43 spike peptides, obtained after COVID-19 vaccination. The subset is: HCoV-OC43 spike overlapping peptide pool stimulation. The receptor's source is a human donor who received a COVID-19 vaccine. The CDR3 is CASRGPLYEQFF. CDR3 DNA: TGTGCCAGCAGAGGCCCCCTCTATGAGCAGTTCTTC.